A selection of T cell receptor delta chains follows, all from one sample in a study of gamma-delta T cells after stem cell transplantation. TCRdb re-called clones from the RT-PCR reads via CATT. The profile shows under 2,500 delta-chain clones, about 1.1% of them singletons. The specimen was gamma-delta T cells. The source of these receptors is a human donor. It is not recorded whose cells these are; they may come from a transplant donor. The CDR3 runs from the conserved cysteine through the conserved F or W. Fields, in order: J gene, V gene, CDR3 protein.

TRDJ1	TRDV2	CACDTVRTGGYASGNTDKLIF
TRDJ1	TRDV2	CACDTLVGIYTDKLIF
TRDJ1	TRDV2	CACDSMTAGGYWADKLIF
TRDJ1	TRDV2	CACDSVLGDKDDKLIF
TRDJ1	TRDV2	CACATVSGAILGDTGDKLIF
TRDJ1	TRDV1	CALGERSPLVTGGFFADTDKLIF
TRDJ1	TRDV2	CACDTGGIRADKLIF
TRDJ1	TRDV2	CACDTLTGGYASTDKLIF
TRDJ1	TRDV2	CACEVLGIHGDKLIF
TRDJ1	TRDV1	CALGELSLAPGDWGIHVSTDKLIF
TRDJ1	TRDV2	CACDPLLGDTRADKLIF
TRDJ1	TRDV2	CACDTVGGLGDNLGAEKLIF
TRDJ1	TRDV2	CACEDLSLLGDTKETDKLIF
TRDJ1	TRDV2	CACDTVGEADKLIF
TRDJ1	TRDV2	CACNPLTGGHDTDKLIF
TRDJ3	TRDV2	CACDHLGDKAWDTRQMFF
TRDJ1	TRDV2	CACDPLLGDTVYTDKLIF
TRDJ1	TRDV2	CACDTLLGGTDKLIF
TRDJ1	TRDV2	CACDTIMRRGTDKLIF